This T cell receptor (beta chain) was captured in a study of blood T cell repertoires in COVID-19. Whole-study context: Donors in the United States, Italy and Spain gave samples during acute or convalescent COVID-19. T cells, B-cell-depleted T cells, or PBMCs supplied cDNA or gDNA.

The CDR3 consists of 19 residues. Trimming cost V 3 bases and J 0 bases; bases outside gene matches: 9. CDR1 and CDR2 (germline): LNHDA, SQIVND (reference sequence). In the authors' methods: Reference gene primers were amplified, and this amplification served to estimate nucleated cell counts. TCRdb keeps only in-frame clones here, not all; method: immunoSEQ multiplex PCR. The V and J calls and clone size come from that table; D and trimming were worked out from the DNA. The sample holds around 150,000 clones, roughly 80% seen once. This clonotype was sampled from a woman between 45 and 65 years old with active or convalescent COVID-19. The chain is built from TRBV19 and TRBJ2-4; 12 nucleotides agree with TRBD2. Source material: peripheral blood. CDR3 sequence: CASSIRTSGTDLAKNIQYF. The CDR3 coding sequence is TGTGCCAGTAGTATTCGGACTAGCGGGACTGATCTAGCCAAAAACATTCAGTACTTC. Together with reference TRBV19 and TRBJ2-4, the CDR3 gives the full variable domain: DGGITQSPKYLFRKEGQNVTLSCEQNLNHDAMYWYRQDPGQGLRLIYYSQIVNDFQKGDIAEGYSVSREKKESFPLTVTSAQKNPTAFYLCASSIRTSGTDLAKNIQYFGAGTRLSVL.